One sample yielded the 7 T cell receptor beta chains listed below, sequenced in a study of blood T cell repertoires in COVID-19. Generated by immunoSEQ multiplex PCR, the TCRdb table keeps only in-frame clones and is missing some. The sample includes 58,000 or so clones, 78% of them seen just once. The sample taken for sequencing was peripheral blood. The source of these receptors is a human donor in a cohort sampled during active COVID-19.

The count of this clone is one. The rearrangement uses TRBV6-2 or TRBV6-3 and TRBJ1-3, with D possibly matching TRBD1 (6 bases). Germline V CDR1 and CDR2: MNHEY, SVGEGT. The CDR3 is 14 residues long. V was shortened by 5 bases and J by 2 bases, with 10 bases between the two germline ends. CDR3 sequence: CASSKDSPGNTIYF. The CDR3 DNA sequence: TGTGCCAGCAGTAAGGACAGTCCTGGAAACACCATATATTTT.

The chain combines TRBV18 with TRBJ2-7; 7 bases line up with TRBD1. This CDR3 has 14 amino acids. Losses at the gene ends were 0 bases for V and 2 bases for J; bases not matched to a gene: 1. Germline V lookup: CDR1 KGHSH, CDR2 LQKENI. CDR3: CASSPPTGTYEQYF. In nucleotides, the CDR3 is TGTGCCAGCTCACCACCGACAGGGACCTACGAGCAGTACTTC. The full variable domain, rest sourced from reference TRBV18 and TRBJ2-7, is NAGVMQNPRHLVRRRGQEARLRCSPMKGHSHVYWYRQLPEEGLKFMVYLQKENIIDESGMPKERFSAEFPKEGPSILRIQQVVRGDSAAYFCASSPPTGTYEQYFGPGTRLTVT.

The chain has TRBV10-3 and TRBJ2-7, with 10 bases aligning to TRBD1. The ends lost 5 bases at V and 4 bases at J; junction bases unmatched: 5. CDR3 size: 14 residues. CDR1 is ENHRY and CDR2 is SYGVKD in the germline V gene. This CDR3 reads CAISLGTGAYEQYF. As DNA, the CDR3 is TGTGCCATCAGTTTAGGGACAGGGGCATACGAGCAGTACTTC.

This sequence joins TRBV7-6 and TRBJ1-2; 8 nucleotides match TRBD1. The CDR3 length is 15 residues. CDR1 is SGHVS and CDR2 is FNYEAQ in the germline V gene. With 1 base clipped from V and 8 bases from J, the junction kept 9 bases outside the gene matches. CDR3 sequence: CASSLEGPGGRGYTF. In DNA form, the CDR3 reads TGTGCCAGCAGCTTAGAAGGGCCAGGGGGCCGAGGCTACACCTTC.

The CDR3 here is CASSYSEGAYEQYF. The CDR3 DNA reads as TGTGCCAGCAGTTACTCTGAGGGGGCCTACGAGCAGTACTTC. The genes are TRBV6-2 or TRBV6-3 and TRBJ2-7, with D tentatively TRBD1 (6 bases). Germline CDR1 reads MNHEY; CDR2 reads SVGEGT. The CDR3 runs 14 residues. V was clipped by 0 bases and J by 2 bases, with 8 bases between them.

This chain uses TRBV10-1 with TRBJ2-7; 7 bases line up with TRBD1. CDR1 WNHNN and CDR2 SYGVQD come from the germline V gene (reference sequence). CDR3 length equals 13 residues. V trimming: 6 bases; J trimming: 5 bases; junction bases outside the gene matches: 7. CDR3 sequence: CASSGQEWDEQYF. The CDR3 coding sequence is TGCGCCAGCAGCGGACAGGAGTGGGACGAGCAGTACTTC.

CDR3 in DNA: TGTGCCAGCAGCTTACGGGACTCGAAGGAGACCCAGTACTTC. It codes for CASSLRDSKETQYF. J is TRBJ2-5 and V is TRBV7-8; D is perhaps TRBD2 (6 bases). Per the germline V gene, CDR1 is SGHVS and CDR2 is FQNEAQ. Trimming shortened V by 2 bases and J by 5 bases, and 12 bases separated the two germline ends. The CDR3 is made up of 14 amino acids.